One and the same sample provided the 16 T cell receptor beta chains below, sequenced in a study of patients and donors after allogeneic stem cell transplantation (TCRdb year 2020). The library was produced with RT-PCR. The instrument given in TCRdb is NextSeq 550. The public reads were reprocessed in TCRdb via fastp at Q25 and MiXCR, keeping in-frame beta chains. Every CDR3 protein is listed once, alongside the most common genes and DNA of its rows. The sample table lists roughly 940,000 distinct CDR3 sequences, about 20% of them with a count of one. In total, the top ten clones hold 5% to 6.5% of the sample. The sample consisted of blood, either unsorted or a sorted T cell fraction (not recorded which). These receptors all come from a human donor who was either an allogeneic HSCT recipient or a stem cell or donor lymphocyte infusion donor (not recorded which). It is not recorded whose cells these are; they may come from a transplant donor.

In its sample, this clonotype was seen many times. This chain uses TRBV10-3 with TRBJ2-5, with D maybe TRBD2 (6 bases). With 8 bases removed from V and 5 bases from J, the gap between germline ends came to 18 bases. Germline assignment: CDR1 ENHRY and CDR2 SYGVKD. The CDR3 loop spans 14 amino acids. The CDR3 region is CAIAPMRGGETQYF. The DNA of the CDR3 is TGTGCCATCGCCCCGATGCGGGGTGGCGAGACCCAGTACTTC.

This clonotype has a handful of counts. The V call is TRBV2, the J call TRBJ1-6; 7 positions match TRBD1. This CDR3 has 15 residues. With V trimmed by 3 bases and J by 7 bases, 6 bases remained unmatched. Germline loops: CDR1 SNHLY, CDR2 FYNNEI. The CDR3 region has the DNA TGTGCCAGCAGTGAGGTCGTCAGGGGGAATTCACCCCTCCACTTT. It translates to CASSEVVRGNSPLHF.

The chain links TRBV5-5 to TRBJ1-6; perhaps TRBD1 as D (5 bases). Germline V gene sequence: CDR1 SGHKS, CDR2 YYEKEE (reference sequence). V shed 4 bases and J shed 6 bases, with 20 bases lying between them. CDR3 length: 17 amino acids. In nucleotides, the CDR3 is TGTGCCAGCAGCCTCGAACGGGGGGGAGCTCGTAATTCACCCCTCCACTTT. Its protein product is CASSLERGGARNSPLHF.

This clonotype was recorded a few times. V gene TRBV20-1 combines with J gene TRBJ2-1; no firm D call. The V gene's germline CDR1 is DFQATT and CDR2 SNEGSKA (reference sequence). V was pared by 2 bases and J by 3 bases, with 5 bases between. The CDR3 length is 12 residues. CDR3 sequence reads: CSARFLYNEQFF. Here the CDR3 DNA reads TGCAGTGCTAGATTCCTCTACAATGAGCAGTTCTTC.

The table lists this clonotype with many counts. The rearrangement links TRBV12-3 or TRBV12-4 to TRBJ2-7; TRBD2 agrees at 8 bases. The CDR3 extends over 13 amino acids. After removal of 4 bases from V and 6 bases from J, the junction contained 5 bases not matched to a gene. CDR3 sequence: CASSSGLAGEQYF. The CDR3 DNA follows: TGTGCCAGCAGTTCCGGACTAGCTGGCGAGCAGTACTTC.

The rearrangement links TRBV4-2 to TRBJ2-1, with D unclear. This CDR3 contains 15 residues. Trimming shortened V by 5 bases and J by 2 bases, and 13 bases separated the two germline ends. Germline-derived CDR1 and CDR2 are LGHNA and YNFKEQ. The CDR3 DNA follows: TGTGCCAGCAGCTCCCATCCCAGGACCTACAATGAGCAGTTCTTC. Encoded protein: CASSSHPRTYNEQFF.

The chain has TRBV5-1 and TRBJ2-1; 8 nucleotides match TRBD1. The CDR3 is 16 residues long. Germline V gene lookup returns CDR1 SGHRS and CDR2 YFSETQ. V lost 0 bases and J lost 5; bases outside the gene matches: 7. The chain's CDR3 is CASSLGDRGRNNEQFF. CDR3 nucleotide sequence: TGCGCCAGCAGCTTGGGTGACAGGGGACGTAACAATGAGCAGTTCTTC.

This clonotype was recorded at least ten times. CDR3 sequence: CASSLGPRDYYGYTF. The CDR3 DNA is TGTGCCAGCAGCTTGGGCCCCCGGGATTACTATGGCTACACCTTC. This chain uses TRBV5-6 with TRBJ1-2; no firm D call. The ends were cut back, 0 bases at V and 3 bases at J, with 12 bases in the middle. This CDR3 comprises 15 residues. From germline, CDR1 is SGHDT and CDR2 YYEEEE.

This clonotype has a handful of counts. The chain couples TRBV27 to TRBJ2-7; perhaps TRBD1 as D (5 bases). The CDR3 runs to 12 residues. Germline V gene sequence: CDR1 MNHEY, CDR2 SMNVEV (reference sequence). Trimming took 6 bases from V and 3 from J, leaving 9 bases between them. In DNA form, the CDR3 reads TGTGCCAGCAGGACCACAGGCTACGAGCAGTACTTC. This sequence encodes CASRTTGYEQYF.

The chain couples TRBV20-1 to TRBJ2-7; D possibly corresponds to TRBD2 (6 bases). Trimming took 3 bases from V and 1 from J, leaving 10 bases between them. Germline V gene lookup returns CDR1 DFQATT and CDR2 SNEGSKA (reference sequence). CDR3 length: 13 amino acids. The CDR3 DNA sequence: TGCAGTGCTAGGTGGGAGGCGTCCTACGAGCAGTACTTC. As protein: CSARWEASYEQYF.

This clonotype occurred a few times. The rearrangement joins TRBV20-1 to TRBJ2-5; unclear D gene. CDR3 length: 11 amino acids. With 1 base removed from V and 7 bases from J, the gap between germline ends came to 7 bases. Germline assignment: CDR1 DFQATT and CDR2 SNEGSKA (reference sequence). CDR3 sequence: CSARGSGTQYF. The CDR3 DNA is TGCAGTGCTAGAGGATCGGGGACCCAGTACTTC.

The CDR3 here is CASNLGQGPNQPQHF. CDR3 nucleotides: TGTGCCAGCAACCTGGGACAGGGGCCGAATCAGCCCCAGCATTTT. V gene TRBV12-3 or TRBV12-4 combines with J gene TRBJ1-5; 10 bases match TRBD1. There are 15 residues in the CDR3. Germline trimming cut 7 bases from V and 4 bases from J; bases unmatched to any gene: 7.

V usage is TRBV5-6 and J usage is TRBJ2-7; TRBD2 matches 9 bases. V trimming: 4 bases; J trimming: 5 bases; junction bases outside the gene matches: 7. The CDR3 consists of 14 residues. Germline V gene lookup returns CDR1 SGHDT and CDR2 YYEEEE. For the CDR3, the DNA is TGTGCCAGCAGCCCCGTGGGCGGGGGGGACGAGCAGTACTTC. It encodes CASSPVGGGDEQYF.

In this sample, this clonotype turned up a few times. V gene TRBV18 combines with J gene TRBJ1-3; D ambiguous. V was cut by 3 bases and J by 0 bases, with 12 bases left in between. This CDR3 is built from 16 residues. Germline lookup yields CDR1 KGHSH and CDR2 LQKENI. In nucleotides, the CDR3 is TGTGCCAGCTCACCTCTAGACACCGACTCTGGAAACACCATATATTTT. It codes for CASSPLDTDSGNTIYF.

This clonotype was seen a handful of times. The gene calls are TRBV11-2 and TRBJ2-7, with D possibly matching TRBD2 (6 bases). V was pared by 2 bases and J by 5 bases, with 16 bases between. The length of the CDR3 is 15 residues. Germline V lookup: CDR1 SGHAT, CDR2 FQNNGV. The CDR3 protein is CASSLLGAGGNEQYF. DNA for the CDR3: TGTGCCAGCAGCTTATTGGGAGCGGGCGGAAACGAGCAGTACTTC.

The chain combines TRBV20-1 with TRBJ1-5; D is unclear. The CDR3 totals 15 residues. Germline CDR1 and CDR2: DFQATT and SNEGSKA (reference sequence). Trimming cost V 6 bases and J 3 bases, with 18 bases left between them. The CDR3 sequence is CSALTHATINQPQHF. The CDR3 DNA follows: TGCAGTGCCTTGACACACGCTACGATCAATCAGCCCCAGCATTTT.